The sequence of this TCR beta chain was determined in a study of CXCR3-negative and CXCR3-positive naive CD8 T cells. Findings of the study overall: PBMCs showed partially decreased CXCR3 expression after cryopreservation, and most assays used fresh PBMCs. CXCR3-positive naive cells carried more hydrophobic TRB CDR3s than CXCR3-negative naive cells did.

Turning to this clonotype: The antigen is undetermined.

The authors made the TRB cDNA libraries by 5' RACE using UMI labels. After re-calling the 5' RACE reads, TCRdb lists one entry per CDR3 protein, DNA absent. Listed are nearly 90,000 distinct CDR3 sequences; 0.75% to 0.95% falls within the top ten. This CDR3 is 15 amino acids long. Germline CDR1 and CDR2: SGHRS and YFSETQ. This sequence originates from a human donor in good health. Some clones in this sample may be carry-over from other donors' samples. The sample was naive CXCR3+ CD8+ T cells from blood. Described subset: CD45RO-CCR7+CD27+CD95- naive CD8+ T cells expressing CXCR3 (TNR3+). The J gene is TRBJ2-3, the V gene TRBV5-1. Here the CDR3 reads CASSFAGASTDTQYF.